The table lists the clone carrying this TCR beta chain with a few counts. Antigen specificity is unknown. The sample belongs to a study of beta chain features in type 1 diabetes. Study background: In age, gender and cell yields, patients were similar to healthy donors. Study findings and constraints: With patients and controls alike, PCR might favor shorter templates to an equal degree. Patients with Type 1 diabetes showed moderately but significantly shorter TCRB CDR3s in all four CD4+ subsets. The naive, central memory and Treg TCRB repertoires showed an apparent similarity that was greater among patients than among healthy donors.

Expressed TCRB transcripts were sequenced because the isolated RNA had all been reverse transcribed beforehand. TCRdb's table, derived via immunoSEQ multiplex PCR, lists solely in-frame clones and lacks some. Among 850,000 to 900,000 clones, roughly a sixth were seen once, and the ten largest hold 0.023%. The CDR3 is 14 amino acids. Looked up from germline, CDR1 is MDHEN and CDR2 is SYDVKM. V lost 5 bases, J lost 5 bases, and 15 bases lay in between. This clonotype was sampled from a woman between 18 and 29 years old in good health. The V and J genes are TRBV28 and TRBJ1-1; D is unresolved. The sequenced sample consisted of naive CD4+ T cells from blood. The CDR3 DNA is TGTGCCAGCAGTGCTATCGAGGCGCGGACTGAAGCTTTCTTT. Amino acids: CASSAIEARTEAFF.